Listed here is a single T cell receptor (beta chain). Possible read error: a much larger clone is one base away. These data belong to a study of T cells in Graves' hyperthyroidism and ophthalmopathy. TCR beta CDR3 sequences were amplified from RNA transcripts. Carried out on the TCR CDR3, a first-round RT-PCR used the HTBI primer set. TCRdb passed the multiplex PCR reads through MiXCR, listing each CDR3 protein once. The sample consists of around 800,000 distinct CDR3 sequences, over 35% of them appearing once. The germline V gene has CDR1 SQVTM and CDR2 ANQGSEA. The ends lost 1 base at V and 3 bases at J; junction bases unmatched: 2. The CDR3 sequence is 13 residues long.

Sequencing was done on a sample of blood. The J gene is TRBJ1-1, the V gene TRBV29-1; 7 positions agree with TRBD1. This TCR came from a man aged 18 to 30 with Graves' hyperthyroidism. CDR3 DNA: TGCAGCGTTGAAGTCCAGGGGGACACTGAAGCTTTCTTT. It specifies CSVEVQGDTEAFF. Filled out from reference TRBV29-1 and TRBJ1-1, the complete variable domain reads SAVISQKPSRDICQRGTSLTIQCQVDSQVTMMFWYRQQPGQSLTLIATANQGSEATYESGFVIDKFPISRPNLTFSTLTVSNMSPEDSSIYLCSVEVQGDTEAFFGQGTRLTVV.